A selection of T cell receptor beta chains follows, all from one sample in a study of CD8+ T cells in alopecia areata. The repertoire was sequenced with immunoSEQ multiplex PCR; TCRdb's copy has only in-frame clones and lacks some. The profile shows roughly 190,000 clones, 50% to 60% of them singletons. Sequenced here: CD4+ T cells sorted from blood, sampled at week 4, from a patient treated with tofacitinib. These receptors all come from a human donor with alopecia areata. Both conserved end residues are part of each CDR3. A D gene is named only where the DNA matches it firmly. For some rows the clone size is stated as once, few or many, or as a class when expanded; others skip it.

CDR3aa: CASSPQGSGANVLTF
CDR3nt: TGTGCCAGCTCACCCCAGGGTTCCGGGGCCAACGTCCTGACTTTC
d_gene: .
j_gene: TRBJ2-6
v_gene: TRBV18
abundance: .

CDR3aa: CASSPKGNEQFF
CDR3nt: TGTGCCAGCTCACCGAAGGGCAATGAGCAGTTCTTC
d_gene: .
j_gene: TRBJ2-1
v_gene: TRBV18
abundance: .

CDR3aa: CASSRNPYSNQPQHF
CDR3nt: TGTGCCAGCAGCCGAAACCCCTATAGCAATCAGCCCCAGCATTTT
d_gene: .
j_gene: TRBJ1-5
v_gene: TRBV6-5
abundance: .

CDR3aa: CSVDRDNEQFF
CDR3nt: TGCAGCGTGGACCGGGACAATGAGCAGTTCTTC
d_gene: .
j_gene: TRBJ2-1
v_gene: TRBV29-1
abundance: .

CDR3aa: CASSPGEGPPGELFF
CDR3nt: TGTGCCAGCAGTCCCGGGGAGGGCCCTCCCGGGGAGCTGTTTTTT
d_gene: TRBD2
j_gene: TRBJ2-2
v_gene: TRBV6-5
abundance: few

CDR3aa: CARHRENYGYTF
CDR3nt: TGCGCCAGGCATAGAGAAAACTATGGCTACACCTTC
d_gene: .
j_gene: TRBJ1-2
v_gene: TRBV23-1
abundance: .

CDR3aa: CAWSNVVGEAFF
CDR3nt: TGTGCCTGGAGTAATGTAGTCGGTGAAGCTTTCTTT
d_gene: .
j_gene: TRBJ1-1
v_gene: TRBV30
abundance: .

CDR3aa: CASSSPGTGNQPQHF
CDR3nt: TGTGCCAGCAGTTCCCCCGGGACAGGCAATCAGCCCCAGCATTTT
d_gene: TRBD1
j_gene: TRBJ1-5
v_gene: TRBV6-5
abundance: once

CDR3aa: CASSLDTGGRYNEQFF
CDR3nt: TGTGCCAGCAGCTTAGATACGGGAGGACGATACAATGAGCAGTTCTTC
d_gene: TRBD2
j_gene: TRBJ2-1
v_gene: TRBV7-2
abundance: .

CDR3aa: CSVEDRTEAFF
CDR3nt: TGCAGCGTTGAAGATCGCACTGAAGCTTTCTTT
d_gene: .
j_gene: TRBJ1-1
v_gene: TRBV29-1
abundance: .

CDR3aa: CASSSRRQGWGQPQHF
CDR3nt: TGTGCCAGCAGTTCCCGTAGACAGGGATGGGGTCAGCCCCAGCATTTT
d_gene: TRBD1
j_gene: TRBJ1-5
v_gene: TRBV27
abundance: .

CDR3aa: CASSSGPLGELFF
CDR3nt: TGTGCCAGCAGTTCTGGCCCCCTGGGGGAGCTGTTTTTT
d_gene: .
j_gene: TRBJ2-2
v_gene: TRBV7-3
abundance: few

CDR3aa: CASSPDRDGSQPQHF
CDR3nt: TGTGCCAGCAGCCCAGACAGGGACGGGAGTCAGCCCCAGCATTTT
d_gene: TRBD1
j_gene: TRBJ1-5
v_gene: TRBV11-1
abundance: .

CDR3aa: CASSLVRTWGGNEQFF
CDR3nt: TGTGCCAGCAGCTTAGTTAGGACCTGGGGGGGAAATGAGCAGTTCTTC
d_gene: TRBD2
j_gene: TRBJ2-1
v_gene: TRBV11-2
abundance: .

CDR3aa: CSVAVRGNEKLFF
CDR3nt: TGCAGCGTTGCCGTCAGGGGTAATGAAAAACTGTTTTTT
d_gene: .
j_gene: TRBJ1-4
v_gene: TRBV29-1
abundance: .

CDR3aa: CASSLVPRGGSGDTQYF
CDR3nt: TGCGCCAGCAGCTTGGTACCCAGAGGAGGGTCCGGAGATACGCAGTATTTT
d_gene: .
j_gene: TRBJ2-3
v_gene: TRBV5-1
abundance: .

CDR3aa: CSVDYVGITTGYTF
CDR3nt: TGCAGCGTTGATTACGTAGGCATCACAACTGGCTACACCTTC
d_gene: .
j_gene: TRBJ1-2
v_gene: TRBV29-1
abundance: once

CDR3aa: CASSEGWGEEKLFF
CDR3nt: TGTGCCAGCAGTGAAGGATGGGGGGAAGAAAAACTGTTTTTT
d_gene: .
j_gene: TRBJ1-4
v_gene: TRBV25-1
abundance: few

CDR3aa: CSVESVGGRNYEQYF
CDR3nt: TGCAGCGTTGAATCAGTAGGGGGCAGAAATTACGAGCAGTACTTC
d_gene: TRBD1
j_gene: TRBJ2-7
v_gene: TRBV29-1
abundance: .

CDR3aa: CAWSGRPYEQYF
CDR3nt: TGTGCCTGGAGTGGGAGGCCCTACGAGCAGTACTTC
d_gene: .
j_gene: TRBJ2-7
v_gene: TRBV30
abundance: .

CDR3aa: CAWRNSGRGNEQFF
CDR3nt: TGTGCCTGGAGGAACAGCGGGAGAGGTAATGAGCAGTTCTTC
d_gene: TRBD2
j_gene: TRBJ2-1
v_gene: TRBV30
abundance: .

CDR3aa: CASSLQENTEAFF
CDR3nt: TGTGCCAGCAGCCTACAGGAGAACACTGAAGCTTTCTTT
d_gene: .
j_gene: TRBJ1-1
v_gene: TRBV7-9
abundance: .

CDR3aa: CSARTDTQYF
CDR3nt: TGCAGTGCTCGCACAGATACGCAGTATTTT
d_gene: .
j_gene: TRBJ2-3
v_gene: TRBV20-1
abundance: .

CDR3aa: CSVAKLGDEQFF
CDR3nt: TGCAGCGTAGCCAAGTTAGGCGATGAGCAGTTCTTC
d_gene: .
j_gene: TRBJ2-1
v_gene: TRBV29-1
abundance: few

CDR3aa: CASSDMGYEQYF
CDR3nt: TGTGCCAGCAGTGATATGGGTTACGAGCAGTACTTC
d_gene: .
j_gene: TRBJ2-7
v_gene: TRBV25-1
abundance: .

CDR3aa: CAWIPRADYGYTF
CDR3nt: TGTGCCTGGATTCCCAGGGCTGACTATGGCTACACCTTC
d_gene: .
j_gene: TRBJ1-2
v_gene: TRBV30
abundance: once

CDR3aa: CAWSPVAETEAFF
CDR3nt: TGTGCCTGGAGCCCAGTCGCGGAGACTGAAGCTTTCTTT
d_gene: .
j_gene: TRBJ1-1
v_gene: TRBV30
abundance: .

CDR3aa: CSVSGDTIYF
CDR3nt: TGCAGCGTTTCAGGGGACACCATATATTTT
d_gene: .
j_gene: TRBJ1-3
v_gene: TRBV29-1
abundance: .

CDR3aa: CASSVATGLSGLFF
CDR3nt: TGTGCCAGCAGCGTAGCTACGGGACTTAGCGGTTTGTTCTTC
d_gene: .
j_gene: TRBJ2-1
v_gene: TRBV9
abundance: .

CDR3aa: CSVEGREGRLTGETQYF
CDR3nt: TGCAGCGTTGAGGGACGGGAGGGCCGTCTGACTGGAGAGACCCAGTACTTC
d_gene: TRBD2
j_gene: TRBJ2-5
v_gene: TRBV29-1
abundance: few

CDR3aa: CASSRDRGETQYF
CDR3nt: TGTGCCAGCAGTCGGGACAGGGGCGAGACCCAGTACTTC
d_gene: TRBD1
j_gene: TRBJ2-5
v_gene: TRBV2
abundance: few

CDR3aa: CASSGIRDSAGGYTF
CDR3nt: TGTGCCAGCAGTGGGATAAGGGACAGCGCAGGAGGCTACACCTTC
d_gene: TRBD1
j_gene: TRBJ1-2
v_gene: TRBV27
abundance: once

CDR3aa: CASSLRDGGYTF
CDR3nt: TGCGCCAGCAGCCTGCGGGACGGTGGCTACACCTTC
d_gene: .
j_gene: TRBJ1-2
v_gene: TRBV5-1
abundance: .

CDR3aa: CASSGNQAGYTF
CDR3nt: TGTGCCAGCAGCGGCAACCAAGCAGGCTACACCTTC
d_gene: .
j_gene: TRBJ1-2
v_gene: TRBV6-1
abundance: .

CDR3aa: CSVDGWGTGANVLTF
CDR3nt: TGCAGCGTGGACGGGTGGGGGACTGGGGCCAACGTCCTGACTTTC
d_gene: .
j_gene: TRBJ2-6
v_gene: TRBV29-1
abundance: .

CDR3aa: CSVAIQLHEQYF
CDR3nt: TGCAGCGTTGCAATCCAACTCCACGAGCAGTACTTC
d_gene: .
j_gene: TRBJ2-7
v_gene: TRBV29-1
abundance: many

CDR3aa: CASSLGTSGRAQETQYF
CDR3nt: TGTGCCAGCAGCTTGGGGACTAGCGGGAGGGCCCAAGAGACCCAGTACTTC
d_gene: TRBD2
j_gene: TRBJ2-5
v_gene: TRBV11-2
abundance: once

CDR3aa: CAIRGDSYEQYF
CDR3nt: TGTGCCATCAGAGGGGACAGCTACGAGCAGTACTTC
d_gene: TRBD1
j_gene: TRBJ2-7
v_gene: TRBV10-3
abundance: .

CDR3aa: CASSFQPSTDTQYF
CDR3nt: TGTGCCAGCAGCTTTCAGCCTAGCACAGATACGCAGTATTTT
d_gene: .
j_gene: TRBJ2-3
v_gene: TRBV7-8
abundance: once

CDR3aa: CASGADYSNQPQHF
CDR3nt: TGTGCCAGCGGGGCGGACTATAGCAATCAGCCCCAGCATTTT
d_gene: .
j_gene: TRBJ1-5
v_gene: TRBV6-1
abundance: .

CDR3aa: CASSTTGYKETQYF
CDR3nt: TGTGCCAGCAGCACAACAGGGTATAAGGAGACCCAGTACTTC
d_gene: .
j_gene: TRBJ2-5
v_gene: TRBV7-8
abundance: .

CDR3aa: CASSLERVAFF
CDR3nt: TGTGCCAGCAGCTTAGAAAGGGTGGCTTTCTTT
d_gene: .
j_gene: TRBJ1-1
v_gene: TRBV11-2
abundance: few

CDR3aa: CASSPGGTGAPGELFF
CDR3nt: TGTGCCAGCAGCCCCGGAGGGACAGGGGCTCCCGGGGAGCTGTTTTTT
d_gene: TRBD1
j_gene: TRBJ2-2
v_gene: TRBV5-4
abundance: .

CDR3aa: CASSRTGLGNTEAFF
CDR3nt: TGTGCCAGCAGTCGAACAGGGTTAGGGAACACTGAAGCTTTCTTT
d_gene: .
j_gene: TRBJ1-1
v_gene: TRBV7-2
abundance: .

CDR3aa: CASSQGLTGGFRYEQYF
CDR3nt: TGCGCCAGCAGCCAAGGTCTTACAGGGGGCTTTCGGTACGAGCAGTACTTC
d_gene: TRBD1
j_gene: TRBJ2-7
v_gene: TRBV4-1
abundance: .

CDR3aa: CSVRSASYNEQFF
CDR3nt: TGCAGCGTTAGGAGCGCCTCCTACAATGAGCAGTTCTTC
d_gene: .
j_gene: TRBJ2-1
v_gene: TRBV29-1
abundance: .

CDR3aa: CASSGQPQHF
CDR3nt: TGCGCCAGCAGTGGACAGCCCCAGCATTTT
d_gene: .
j_gene: TRBJ1-5
v_gene: TRBV23-1
abundance: few

CDR3aa: CASRGGNQPQHF
CDR3nt: TGTGCCTCCCGGGGGGGTAATCAGCCCCAGCATTTT
d_gene: .
j_gene: TRBJ1-5
v_gene: TRBV30
abundance: .

CDR3aa: CAISAGTGGETQYF
CDR3nt: TGTGCCATCAGCGCGGGGACAGGGGGAGAGACCCAGTACTTC
d_gene: TRBD1
j_gene: TRBJ2-5
v_gene: TRBV10-3
abundance: .